The T cell receptor (beta chain) described here comes from a study of technical replicates of blood from a handful of donors. Produced via immunoSEQ multiplex PCR; TCRdb's table is partial and in-frame only. Of about 73,000 clones in the sample, 90% to 95% were seen once. The CDR3 runs 14 residues. The germline gives CDR1 SGHDT, CDR2 YYEEEE. Trimming pared 6 bases from V and 1 base from J, leaving 13 bases between. The sample taken for sequencing was T cells isolated from PBMCs. The receptor's source is a human donor in good health. The J gene is TRBJ2-5, the V gene TRBV5-6; D is perhaps TRBD1 (5 bases). The CDR3 DNA is TGTGCCAGCATCCGCAGGGCCCCCCAAGAGACCCAGTACTTC. Protein sequence: CASIRRAPQETQYF.